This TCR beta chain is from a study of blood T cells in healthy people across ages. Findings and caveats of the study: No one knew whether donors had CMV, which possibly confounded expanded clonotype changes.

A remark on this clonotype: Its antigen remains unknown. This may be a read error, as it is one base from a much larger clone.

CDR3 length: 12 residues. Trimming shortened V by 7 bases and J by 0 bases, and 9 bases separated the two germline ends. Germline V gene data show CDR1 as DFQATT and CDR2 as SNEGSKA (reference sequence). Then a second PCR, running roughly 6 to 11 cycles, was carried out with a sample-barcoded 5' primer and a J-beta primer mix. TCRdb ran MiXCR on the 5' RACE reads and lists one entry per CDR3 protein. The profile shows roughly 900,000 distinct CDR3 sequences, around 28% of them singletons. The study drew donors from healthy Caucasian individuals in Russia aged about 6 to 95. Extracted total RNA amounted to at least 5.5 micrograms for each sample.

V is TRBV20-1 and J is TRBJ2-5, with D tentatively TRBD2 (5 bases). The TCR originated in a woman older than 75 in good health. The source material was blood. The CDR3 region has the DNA TGCAGTGGCTCGGGGAACCAAGAGACCCAGTACTTC. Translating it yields CSGSGNQETQYF.